These 5 T cell receptor beta chains were sequenced from one sample in a study of CD8+CD57+ T cells in acquired aplastic anemia. TCR beta VDJ and CDR3 were profiled, and genomic DNA was the template. TCRdb itself ran the reads through MiXCR, one entry per CDR3 protein. Of about 120,000 distinct CDR3 sequences listed, 45% to 60% are singletons. It was patients with CD8+CD57+ cell expansion by flow cytometry who were chosen for sequencing. The specimen was sorted CD4+, CD8+, or CD8+CD57+ T cells (not recorded which) from PBMCs. The receptors here all came from a human donor with aplastic anemia.

The genes are TRBV2 and TRBJ1-2; D is unresolved. This CDR3 comprises 14 residues. Trimming removed 4 bases from V and 0 bases from J, with 9 bases in between. Germline CDR1 is SNHLY and CDR2 is FYNNEI. The chain's CDR3 is CASSVLQTNYGYTF. CDR3 in DNA: TGTGCCAGCAGTGTATTACAGACTAACTATGGCTACACCTTC.

The CDR3 spells CSASRGTRTNEQYF. CDR3 DNA: TGCAGTGCTAGTAGGGGGACTAGGACGAACGAGCAGTACTTC. The chain is built from TRBV20-1 and TRBJ2-7; 8 nucleotides match TRBD2. V lost 3 bases, J lost 5 bases, and 9 bases stayed unmatched. Looked up from germline, CDR1 is DFQATT and CDR2 is SNEGSKA (reference sequence). The CDR3 has 14 residues.

This clonotype has more than one count but fewer than ten. The chain recombines TRBV2 with TRBJ2-5, with unresolved D. The CDR3 runs to 13 residues. Germline-derived CDR1 and CDR2 are SNHLY and FYNNEI. The V gene lost 4 bases and the J gene lost 2 bases, with 8 bases spanning the gap. CDR3 sequence (DNA): TGTGCCAGCAGTGGTAACAAACAAGAGACCCAGTACTTC. The encoded protein is CASSGNKQETQYF.

The chain joins TRBV20-1 to TRBJ1-1, with unresolved D. CDR3 length: 14 residues. Deletions cut 6 bases from V and 0 bases from J, with 14 bases between. Germline values: CDR1 DFQATT, CDR2 SNEGSKA (reference sequence). DNA of the CDR3: TGCAGTGCAAATAGAAGGCACCTGAACACTGAAGCTTTCTTT. This codes for CSANRRHLNTEAFF.

This clonotype was recorded at least ten times. This rearrangement joins TRBV6-2 or TRBV6-3 to TRBJ2-7, with TRBD1 identical over 9 bases. The CDR3 has 14 residues. Trimming removed 0 bases from V and 4 bases from J; junction bases left unmatched: 1. Germline V gene lookup returns CDR1 MNHEY and CDR2 SVGEGT. The CDR3 DNA reads TGTGCCAGCAGTTACTCGGGACAGGGTTACGAGCAGTACTTC. This codes for CASSYSGQGYEQYF.